This T cell receptor (beta chain) derives from a study of shared clonotypes between healthy human individuals (dated by TCRdb to about 2020). Background on the whole study: The cohort included a few men and a couple of women between 18 and 49 years of age. Different laboratories and diverse techniques were used to prepare libraries and sequence TCR repertoires, to increase sequencing depth and limit assay-specific biases. The study deeply sequenced blood TCR repertoires of 5 or 6 healthy adults to estimate repertoire size and the extent of clonotype sharing between individuals. Between about 0.85 and 8.9 billion PBMCs per donor were obtained by leukapheresis. For each donor, three plates each were used for CD4 naive and CD4 memory, two plates were used for CD8 naive, and one plate was used for CD8 memory. Overall study results and their limits: Higher generation probabilities were observed for clonotypes shared by all four sorted-subset donors than for non-shared clonotypes. Sharing across a few donors was observed for around 5% of naive CD4, around 3.5% of naive CD8, 2.3% of memory CD4, and approximately 0.41% of memory CD8 clonotypes. Incomplete sequencing was indicated by rarefaction of sorted-subset datasets, despite the large sequencing depth. Pairwise subsampling led to the expectation that sequencing depth would affect the degree of clonotype sharing among donors. Naive subsets generally had larger estimated clonotype richness than memory subsets. Sampling was restricted to blood, and TCR repertoires in tissue are likely to differ from TCR repertoires in blood. The small number of donors limited the genetic and exposure-history diversity represented.

Healthy HIV-negative adults with no recently reported acute infections or vaccinations were included as donors. Only Caucasian adults living in Nashville, Tennessee, USA were represented among the donors. Magnetic negative selection was used to enrich CD4+ T cells, after which naive cells were positively selected on CD45RA and the negative fraction became the memory subset. After blood collection by leukapheresis, PBMCs were isolated using Ficoll-Histopaque density gradient centrifugation and then cryopreserved in the vapor phase of liquid nitrogen. Analytical flow cytometry was used to check the purity and quantity of every magnetically sorted T cell population. Genomic DNA was isolated from each sorted fraction and quantified by UV absorbance on a Nanodrop 2000c. Using the deep immunoSEQ assay, TCR CDR3 regions were amplified from genomic DNA by multiplex PCR. Extracted genomic DNA from each cell subset was spread evenly across all wells of several immunoSEQ 96-well plates, with each plate serving as a replicate. For sorted subsets, around 0.2 ug genomic DNA, equal to about 30,000 T cell genomes, was loaded into each replicate PCR. The purified libraries were quantified using a Qubit 3.0 fluorometer, sized with a Bioanalyzer 2100, and then quantified again using the KAPA Library Quantification kit. Each immunoSEQ 96-well plate was sequenced on its own single-read 150-cycle Illumina NextSeq 550 flow cell. On the study's bioinformatics: Because the immunoSEQ output held only junctional sequences and lacked quality scores, the filtering could not match the filtering applied to full-length reads. Sequences were annotated with PyIR, a Python wrapper for IgBLAST v1.9, and V/J genes and CDR3 were assigned using IMGT germline references. Reads were removed for weak V/J assignments (E-value above 1e-6), missing CDR3, stop codons, out-of-frame junctions, or ambiguous translated residues. V3J clonotypes were defined as sequences sharing an identical inferred V gene, J gene, and CDR3 amino acid sequence. To compute the percentage overlap between repertoires, the number of shared unique clonotypes was divided by the size of the smaller repertoire. Repertoire richness was assessed with RTK rarefaction, the Chao1 estimator, and Recon v2.1 estimates of unobserved clonotypes. Generation probabilities were computed with OLGA for all TCRbeta clonotypes obtained by the gDNA method from several donors. TCRdb obtained this table from immuneACCESS and retained in-frame rearrangements with V and J assigned. These tables miss some clones; where compared with another copy, unresolved V genes account for less than half of the shortfall, and the remainder is unexplained. V, J and clone size were drawn from that table, and D and trimming were deduced from the DNA. For this sample the table gives 600,000 to 750,000 clones, of which approximately 72% were detected only once. The ten biggest clones cover around 1.7% of the sample.

From a lookup of the germline V gene, CDR1 and CDR2 are SGHTA and FQGTGA. The CDR3 runs 16 amino acids, cysteine and phenylalanine included. Only the CDR3 DNA is retained, 48 bases long and in frame from the first base. For this chain, trimming is 5 bases at the V end and 0 bases at the J end, and the number of junction bases without a gene match is 6. Remarks on this clone: Its antigen is currently not known. Base qualities were left out, and no much larger clone turns up one base away.

The sequenced material came from memory CD4+ T cells sorted from blood. The cell subset or site label, as the study defines it: CD45RA-negative fraction. The receptor was isolated from a woman in her twenties or thirties in good health. The chain is assembled from TRBV7-3 and TRBJ2-1; 8 junctional bases match TRBD2. The DNA reads as follows: TGTGCCAGCAGCCCGAGCGGGAGTAGCTCCTACAATGAGCAGTTCTTC. Its protein is CASSPSGSSSYNEQFF.